A single sample gave rise to the 10 T cell receptor beta chains below, sequenced in a study of cytomegalovirus exposure and HLA in healthy donors. Primers included in the PCR were 60 Vbeta and 13 Jbeta primers. Profiled with immunoSEQ multiplex PCR; TCRdb holds only in-frame clones, not every one. The top ten hold 1.5% to 2.5% of the sample, which has 300,000 or so clones, approximately 84% seen once. The sequenced sample consisted of PBMCs. Every receptor here comes from a woman between 40 and 55 years old in good health and CMV-seropositive.

CDR3 sequence reads: CASTRDRNTEAFF. The DNA for the CDR3 is TGTGCCAGCACCCGGGACAGAAACACTGAAGCTTTCTTT. The rearrangement uses TRBV4-2 and TRBJ1-1, with TRBD1 matching 7 bases. Germline CDR1 LGHNA, CDR2 YNFKEQ. V lost 7 bases, J lost 2 bases, and 4 bases stayed unmatched. The CDR3 sequence is 13 residues long.

V usage is TRBV7-2 and J usage is TRBJ2-7, with TRBD2 matching 10 bases. The germline V gene has CDR1 SGHTA and CDR2 FQGNSA. V was pared by 1 base and J by 2 bases, with 8 bases of the junction left unmatched. The length of the CDR3 is 17 residues. The CDR3 nucleotides read TGTGCCAGCAGCTTAGTATTATCTCTAGCGGGAGCCTACGAGCAGTACTTC. This gives the protein CASSLVLSLAGAYEQYF. Complete variable domain (other parts from reference TRBV7-2 and TRBJ2-7): GAGVSQSPSNKVTEKGKDVELRCDPISGHTALYWYRQSLGQGLEFLIYFQGNSAPDKSGLPSDRFSAERTGGSVSTLTIQRTQQEDSAVYLCASSLVLSLAGAYEQYFGPGTRLTVT.

The chain couples TRBV5-6 to TRBJ2-1; 8 bases are shared with TRBD2. The ends lost 1 base at V and 9 bases at J; junction bases unmatched: 15. This CDR3 spans 17 amino acids. Per the germline V gene, CDR1 is SGHDT and CDR2 is YYEEEE. CDR3 DNA sequence: TGTGCCAGCAGCTTGAGGCAGACCACACCAGCGGGAGCTGAGCAGTTCTTC. Protein sequence: CASSLRQTTPAGAEQFF.

V is TRBV19 and J is TRBJ1-2; maybe TRBD1 (6 bases). Trimming shortened V by 3 bases and J by 6 bases, and 11 bases separated the two germline ends. The germline V gene has CDR1 LNHDA and CDR2 SQIVND (reference sequence). The CDR3 extends over 13 amino acids. CDR3 protein: CASSIPGQNGYTF. The CDR3 region has the DNA TGTGCCAGTAGTATCCCCGGACAGAATGGCTACACCTTC.

This clone has more than one count but fewer than ten. The V and J genes are TRBV7-9 and TRBJ2-3; no definite D call. CDR3 length: 12 amino acids. The germline V gene encodes CDR1 SEHNR and CDR2 FQNEAQ (reference sequence). Trimming stripped 5 bases from V and 0 bases from J, with 3 bases between. This CDR3 is CASSLSTDTQYF. The CDR3 DNA reads TGTGCCAGCAGCCTAAGCACAGATACGCAGTATTTT.

The rearrangement uses TRBV6-1 and TRBJ1-1, with 7 positions matching TRBD1. This CDR3 region has 13 residues. Losses at the gene ends were 4 bases for V and 4 bases for J; bases not matched to a gene: 3. CDR1 and CDR2 (germline): MNHNS, SASEGT. The CDR3 loop is CASSGAGGTEAFF. The CDR3 region has the DNA TGTGCCAGCAGTGGCGCAGGGGGCACTGAAGCTTTCTTT.

This clone was found a few times. V usage is TRBV7-3 and J usage is TRBJ2-1; 8 bases fit TRBD2. Trimming at V came to 3 bases and at J to 5 bases, leaving 6 bases not matched to a gene. The germline V gene encodes CDR1 SGHTA and CDR2 FQGTGA. The CDR3 consists of 15 residues. CDR3 DNA sequence: TGTGCCAGCAGCTTTTCACTAGCGGTAGACAATGAGCAGTTCTTC. Encoded protein: CASSFSLAVDNEQFF.

Comment on this clone: The junction does not match germline at one end; this may be a read error. This chain joins TRBV11-2 and TRBJ1-1, with D maybe TRBD1 (6 bases). Germline CDR1 reads SGHAT; CDR2 reads FQNNGV. The CDR3 extends over 15 amino acids. This CDR3 is CAGRSDSGRGTEAFF. The CDR3 DNA is TGTGCCGGCAGATCGGACAGCGGAAGGGGCACTGAAGCTTTCTTT.

The genes are TRBV6-6 and TRBJ2-7, with a weak D call TRBD2 (6 bases). CDR3 length: 15 residues. The V gene's germline CDR1 is MNHNY and CDR2 SVGAGI (reference sequence). With 2 bases removed from V and 1 base from J, the gap between germline ends came to 12 bases. The CDR3 DNA follows: TGTGCCAGCAGTTACGGCGGGACCCTGTCCTACGAGCAGTACTTC. It translates to CASSYGGTLSYEQYF.

The J gene is TRBJ2-7, the V gene TRBV9, with 11 bases that match TRBD1. The CDR3 consists of 14 residues. Germline lookup yields CDR1 SGDLS and CDR2 YYNGEE. Trimming took 4 bases from V and 6 from J; bases not matched to a gene: 6. The CDR3 sequence is CASSLRTGGGEQYF. CDR3 nucleotide sequence: TGTGCCAGCAGCTTAAGGACAGGGGGCGGCGAGCAGTACTTC.